The table lists the clone carrying this TCR beta chain with a few counts. Its antigen remains unknown. From germline, CDR1 is MGHRA and CDR2 YSYEKL. After removal of 0 bases from V and 7 bases from J, the junction contained 5 bases not matched to a gene. The CDR3 extends over 14 amino acids. The data are from a study of T cell repertoires in cytomegalovirus infection. Study-wide background: Through public TCR beta signatures, both CMV infection and matching HLA type were indicated. Study-level findings and limits: Of the TCR beta families, the public ones yielded a cumulative frequency that identified carriers of CMV plus the relevant HLA. Across the ex vivo response, the dominant clonotypes were HLA-C-restricted CMV-specific TCR beta clonotypes.

From the reads, TCRdb called clonotypes with MiXCR, one entry per CDR3 protein. The profile shows around 710,000 distinct CDR3 sequences, almost 30% of them singletons. The sample consisted of cultured CD8+ T cells from PBMCs, taken from culture after CMV antigen stimulation. V and J are TRBV4-1 and TRBJ1-1, with 7 bases fitting TRBD1. This TCR was sampled from a human donor in good health (CMV status not recorded). Some clones in this sample may be carry-over from other donors' samples. CDR3 DNA sequence: TGCGCCAGCAGCCAAGAACAGGGGAGGGATGAAGCTTTCTTT. Translating gives CASSQEQGRDEAFF.